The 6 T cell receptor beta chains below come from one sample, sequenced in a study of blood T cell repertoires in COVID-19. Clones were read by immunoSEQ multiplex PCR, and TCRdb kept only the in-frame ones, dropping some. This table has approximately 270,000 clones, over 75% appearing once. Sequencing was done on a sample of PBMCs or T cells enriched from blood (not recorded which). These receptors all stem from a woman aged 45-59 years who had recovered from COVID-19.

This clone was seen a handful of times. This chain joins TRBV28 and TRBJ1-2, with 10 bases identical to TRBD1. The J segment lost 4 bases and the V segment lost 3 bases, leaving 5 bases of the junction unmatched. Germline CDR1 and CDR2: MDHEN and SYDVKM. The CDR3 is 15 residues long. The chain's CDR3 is CASSFPGQGGYGYTF. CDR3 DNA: TGTGCCAGCAGTTTCCCAGGACAGGGGGGCTATGGCTACACCTTC.

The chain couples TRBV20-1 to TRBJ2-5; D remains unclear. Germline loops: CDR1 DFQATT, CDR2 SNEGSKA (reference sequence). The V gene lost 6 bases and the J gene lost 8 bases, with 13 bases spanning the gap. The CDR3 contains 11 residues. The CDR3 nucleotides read TGCAGTGCCGTTTCTCTGGCAACCCAGTACTTC. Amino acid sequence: CSAVSLATQYF.

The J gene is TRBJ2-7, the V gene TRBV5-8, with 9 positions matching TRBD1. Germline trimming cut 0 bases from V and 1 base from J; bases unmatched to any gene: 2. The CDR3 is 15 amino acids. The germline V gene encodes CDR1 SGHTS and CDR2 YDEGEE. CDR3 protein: CASSLGGTGSYEQYF. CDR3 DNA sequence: TGTGCCAGCAGCTTGGGTGGGACAGGGTCCTACGAGCAGTACTTC.

The CDR3 region is CASKDRDFSNEQFF. The DNA for the CDR3 is TGTGCCAGCAAGGACAGGGACTTCAGCAATGAGCAGTTCTTC. The gene calls are TRBV2 and TRBJ2-1; 8 bases agree with TRBD1. V dropped 7 bases and J dropped 6; count of bases not matched to a gene: 8. This CDR3 is 14 amino acids long. Germline V gene data show CDR1 as SNHLY and CDR2 as FYNNEI.

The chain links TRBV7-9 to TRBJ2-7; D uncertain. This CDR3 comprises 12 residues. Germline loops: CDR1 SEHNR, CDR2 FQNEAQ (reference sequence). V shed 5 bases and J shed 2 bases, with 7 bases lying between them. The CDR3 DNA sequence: TGTGCCAGCAGCCCAGATACCTACGAGCAGTACTTC. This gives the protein CASSPDTYEQYF.

CDR3 residues: CASSLAYGIGNQPQHF. Written as DNA, the CDR3 is TGTGCCAGCAGCTTAGCGTACGGGATCGGCAATCAGCCCCAGCATTTT. The chain couples TRBV7-9 to TRBJ1-5; D ambiguous. The V end was cut by 0 bases, the J end by 2 bases, with 11 bases between. The CDR3 is made up of 16 amino acids. Looked up from germline, CDR1 is SEHNR and CDR2 is FQNEAQ (reference sequence).